This T cell receptor beta chain came from a study of blood T cell repertoires in COVID-19. Repertoires were generated with immunoSEQ multiplex PCR, while TCRdb's copy carries only in-frame clones and drops some. The sample holds more than 90,000 clones, roughly four fifths seen once. Germline V gene lookup returns CDR1 MNHEY and CDR2 SVGAGI. The V end was cut by 7 bases, the J end by 1 base, with 7 bases between. The CDR3 loop spans 13 amino acids. V and J are TRBV6-5 and TRBJ2-2; no firm D call. Sequencing used peripheral blood. The sequence was collected from a man in his fifties or sixties with acute or convalescent COVID-19. The CDR3 is CASTRRNTGELFF. The DNA of the CDR3 is TGTGCCAGCACGCGGCGGAACACCGGGGAGCTGTTTTTT.